Given below is one TCR beta chain in context. Generated by immunoSEQ multiplex PCR, the TCRdb table keeps only in-frame clones and is missing some. The sample shows approximately 500,000 clones, 89% of them seen only once. The record originates from a study of blood T cell repertoires in COVID-19. This clonotype was obtained from a man between 18 and 35 years old with COVID-19, enrolled during active disease. Input material: peripheral blood.

CDR3 residues: CSVERLAGGGIQYF. The CDR3 nucleotides are TGCAGCGTTGAACGGCTAGCGGGGGGAGGCATTCAGTACTTC. This chain links TRBV29-1 with TRBJ2-4; 11 bases map to TRBD2. The CDR3 length is 14 residues. Germline CDR1 SQVTM, CDR2 ANQGSEA. Trimming cost V 2 bases and J 9 bases; bases outside gene matches: 6.